This T cell receptor beta chain was sequenced for a study of spatial heterogeneity in lung cancer. Whole-study context: Detection consistently yielded more beta chains than alpha chains. Points from the study as a whole: Counts that tracked tumor mutation counts were those of expanded intratumoral alpha and beta TCRs.

Sample time point: sample taken at primary tumor resection. TCRs were sequenced from unsorted whole RNA of tumor, nontumor lung or PBMC. Germline CDR1 is KGHDR and CDR2 is SFDVKD. V gave up 2 bases and J gave up 2 bases, with 3 bases separating them. The CDR3 is 13 residues long. Unique molecular identifiers tagged every individual TCR cDNA molecule. TCRdb re-analysed the 5' RACE reads in MiXCR, keeping a single row per CDR3 protein. The sample holds about 13,000 distinct CDR3 sequences; about 3% are singletons and the top ten take roughly 16%. This clonotype was detected many times. Its antigen remains unidentified.

This rearrangement joins TRBV24-1 to TRBJ2-1; D call uncertain. This sequence originates from a male donor with early-stage non-small cell lung cancer. Sample: lung tumor tissue, taken at surgery. CDR3 coding DNA: TGTGCCACCAGTGATTGGGCCTACAATGAGCAGTTCTTC. Translating it yields CATSDWAYNEQFF.